This TCR beta chain originates from a study of T cells in Graves' hyperthyroidism and ophthalmopathy. Study-wide context: Before any treatment, at initial diagnosis, peripheral blood was collected.

Template material for amplifying TCR beta CDR3 regions consisted of RNA transcripts. The HTBI set primed first-round TCR CDR3 RT-PCR. One entry per CDR3 protein results from TCRdb running MiXCR on the multiplex PCR reads. In the table there are over 350,000 distinct CDR3 sequences, approximately 14% of which are singletons. V was clipped by 1 base and J by 8 bases, with 11 bases between them. The CDR3 covers 13 residues. Ophthalmopathy in the patients scored at least 3 on Clinical Activity Score and at least 4 on NOSPECS grade, lasting under 3 months. Ten or more counts support this clonotype. The chain joins TRBV12-3 or TRBV12-4 to TRBJ1-2; D unresolved. This receptor was identified in a man younger than 35 with Graves' ophthalmopathy. Sequencing was done on a sample of blood. The DNA for the CDR3 is TGTGCCAGCAGTTTAGGGCCCCCGGGAGGCTACACCTTC. It is translated as CASSLGPPGGYTF.